Listed here are 22 T cell receptor beta chains from one sample, sequenced in a study of monozygotic twins with inflammatory bowel disease. Reanalyzing the 5' RACE reads, TCRdb keeps one entry per CDR3 protein, without DNA. The table for this sample gives about 300,000 distinct CDR3 sequences. Sequenced input: blood. The receptor source for this set is a human donor with ulcerative colitis or Crohn's disease, or a healthy co-twin of an affected twin (not recorded which).

The genes are TRBV6-2 or TRBV6-3 and TRBJ2-1; the D call of TRBD2 rests on TCRdb alone, since no DNA is present to check it. The CDR3 spans 16 residues. The germline V gene encodes CDR1 MNHEY and CDR2 SVGEGT. CDR3 protein: CASSYLAGELYNEQFF.

This rearrangement joins TRBV5-5 to TRBJ2-1; TCRdb returns TRBD1, unconfirmable since there is no DNA. The CDR3 has 16 amino acids. Germline CDR1 reads SGHKS; CDR2 reads YYEKEE (reference sequence). CDR3 loop: CASRPGQGNTYNEQFF.

The rearrangement links TRBV5-1 to TRBJ2-5; TCRdb lists TRBD1, though no DNA is available to test this call. CDR1 and CDR2 (germline): SGHRS, YFSETQ. The CDR3 extends over 15 amino acids. CDR3 region: CASSFVTAHQETQYF. The full variable domain, in which reference TRBV5-1 and TRBJ2-5 provide the parts outside the CDR3, is KAGVTQTPRYLIKTRGQQVTLSCSPISGHRSVSWYQQTPGQGLQFLFEYFSETQRNKGNFPGRFSGRQFSNSRSEMNVSTLELGDSALYLCASSFVTAHQETQYFGPGTRLLVL.

The rearrangement uses TRBV20-1 and TRBJ2-1; the D call from TCRdb, TRBD1, cannot be confirmed without DNA. This CDR3 region has 14 residues. From germline, CDR1 is DFQATT and CDR2 SNEGSKA (reference sequence). CDR3: CSASPGQGFNEQFF.

V gene TRBV20-1 combines with J gene TRBJ1-1. In germline, CDR1 is DFQATT, CDR2 SNEGSKA (reference sequence). The CDR3 runs 16 residues. The CDR3 reads CSAAISGGLMNTEAFF.

V and J are TRBV7-3 and TRBJ1-5; the TCRdb D gene call, TRBD1, has no DNA to confirm it. The CDR3 sequence is 13 residues long. Per germline, CDR1 SGHTA and CDR2 FQGTGA. The CDR3 reads CASSISPGQPQHF.

The CDR3 spells CASSQTSLETQYF. This chain connects TRBV6-1 to TRBJ2-5; TCRdb's D gene call, TRBD2, goes unchecked for lack of DNA. Germline V gene sequence: CDR1 MNHNS, CDR2 SASEGT. This CDR3 has 13 amino acids.

The rearrangement joins TRBV10-3 to TRBJ2-5; the D call from TCRdb, TRBD1, cannot be confirmed without DNA. This CDR3 is built from 15 residues. CDR1 is ENHRY and CDR2 is SYGVKD in the germline V gene. CDR3 amino acids: CAISESGQGGETQYF.

The V gene is TRBV5-1, the J gene TRBJ2-1. This CDR3 is built from 15 residues. Germline CDR1 reads SGHRS; CDR2 reads YFSETQ. CDR3 in amino acids: CASSFGGGFYNEQFF.

The chain joins TRBV6-5 to TRBJ2-1; without DNA, the TCRdb call of TRBD2 cannot be checked. CDR1 is MNHEY and CDR2 is SVGAGI in the germline V gene. The CDR3 extends over 16 amino acids. CDR3 residues: CASSSLLSGSVDEQFF.

The chain couples TRBV10-1 to TRBJ2-3; lacking DNA, the TRBD1 call made by TCRdb goes unchecked. The CDR3 extends over 19 amino acids. Germline assignment: CDR1 WNHNN and CDR2 SYGVQD (reference sequence). The CDR3 sequence: CASSPGQGASSGRTDTQYF.

The V and J genes are TRBV12-3 or TRBV12-4 and TRBJ2-5. The CDR3 extends over 12 amino acids. The CDR3 sequence is CASSRLSETQYF.

The chain links TRBV7-2 to TRBJ2-2; no DNA is available, so the TRBD2 call from TCRdb remains unchecked. This CDR3 comprises 14 residues. The germline V gene has CDR1 SGHTA and CDR2 FQGNSA. CDR3 sequence: CASSFSGAGGELFF.

V is TRBV30 and J is TRBJ2-7. The CDR3 covers 11 residues. Germline V gene sequence: CDR1 GTSNPN, CDR2 SVGIG (reference sequence). The CDR3 sequence: CAWRVNYEQYF.

J is TRBJ2-1 and V is TRBV24-1; as DNA is missing, the TRBD1 call by TCRdb cannot be tested. CDR3 length: 16 amino acids. CDR1 and CDR2 (germline): KGHDR, SFDVKD. The CDR3 spells CATSDPMTGWYNEQFF.

The chain links TRBV10-3 to TRBJ2-7; the TCRdb call, TRBD1, lacks DNA for checking. The CDR3 loop spans 17 amino acids. Germline lookup yields CDR1 ENHRY and CDR2 SYGVKD. The CDR3 region is CASHGVLAAPDSIRPYF.

The rearrangement links TRBV12-3 or TRBV12-4 to TRBJ1-1. The CDR3 length is 14 residues. CDR3 residues: CASSLLGDFEEAFF.

The rearrangement links TRBV19 to TRBJ2-5; no DNA is available, so the TRBD1 call from TCRdb remains unchecked. The CDR3 is 13 amino acids. The germline V gene has CDR1 LNHDA and CDR2 SQIVND (reference sequence). CDR3 residues: CASRVRGTETQYF.

The rearrangement uses TRBV10-3 and TRBJ2-3; TCRdb outputs TRBD1, but without DNA this stays unchecked. This CDR3 spans 16 amino acids. Germline loops: CDR1 ENHRY, CDR2 SYGVKD. CDR3 loop: CAISDLDRGFTDTQYF.

CDR3 amino acids: CASSLGMDTDTQYF. The chain recombines TRBV5-6 with TRBJ2-3. This CDR3 has 14 amino acids. CDR1 and CDR2 (germline): SGHDT, YYEEEE.

This chain uses TRBV28 with TRBJ2-3; with no DNA, the TCRdb D assignment of TRBD1 cannot be verified. The CDR3 spans 15 residues. Germline lookup yields CDR1 MDHEN and CDR2 SYDVKM. The CDR3 spells CASSSQGGGTDTQYF.

The chain combines TRBV7-9 with TRBJ2-1; TCRdb reports TRBD1, a call that lacks DNA to check it against. There are 15 residues in the CDR3. Germline-derived CDR1 and CDR2 are SEHNR and FQNEAQ (reference sequence). The CDR3 protein is CASSRPGSLYNEQFF.